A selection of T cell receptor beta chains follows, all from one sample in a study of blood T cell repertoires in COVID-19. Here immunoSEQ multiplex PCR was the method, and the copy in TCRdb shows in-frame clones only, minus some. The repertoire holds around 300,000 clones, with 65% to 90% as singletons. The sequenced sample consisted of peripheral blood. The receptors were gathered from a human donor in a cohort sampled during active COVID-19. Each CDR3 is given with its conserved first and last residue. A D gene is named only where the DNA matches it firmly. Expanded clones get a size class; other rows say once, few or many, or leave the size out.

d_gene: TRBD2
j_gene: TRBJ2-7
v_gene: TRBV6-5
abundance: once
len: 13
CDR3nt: TGTGCCAGCGGGCTAGCGGGGCACTACGAGCAGTACTTC
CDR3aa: CASGLAGHYEQYF

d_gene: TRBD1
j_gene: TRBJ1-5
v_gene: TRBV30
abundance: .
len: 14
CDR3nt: TGTGCCTGGAAAGACAGGGATTATGATCAGCCCCAGCATTTT
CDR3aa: CAWKDRDYDQPQHF

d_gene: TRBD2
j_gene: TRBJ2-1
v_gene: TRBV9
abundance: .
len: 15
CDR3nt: TGTGCCAGCAGCGTAGGAGCGGGGGCCTACAATGAGCAGTTCTTC
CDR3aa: CASSVGAGAYNEQFF

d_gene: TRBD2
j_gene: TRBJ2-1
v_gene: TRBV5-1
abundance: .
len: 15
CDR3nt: TGCGCCAGCAGCCCGGGGATCAGCGGGAGGGGTGAGCAGTTCTTC
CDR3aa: CASSPGISGRGEQFF

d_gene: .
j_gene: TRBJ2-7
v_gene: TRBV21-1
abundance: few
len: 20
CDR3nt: TGTGCCAGCAGCAAAGTAGGGAGGACTAGCGGGAGAAAGCCTCACTACGAGCAGTACTTC
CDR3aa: CASSKVGRTSGRKPHYEQYF

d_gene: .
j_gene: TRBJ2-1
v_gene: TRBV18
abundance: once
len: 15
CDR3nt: TGTGCCAGCTCACCATTGACGGGAGCTGGCAATGAGCAGTTCTTC
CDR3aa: CASSPLTGAGNEQFF

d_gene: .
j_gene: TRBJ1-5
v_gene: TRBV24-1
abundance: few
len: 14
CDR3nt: TGTGCCACCCAGACAGGAAATAGCAATCAGCCCCAGCATTTT
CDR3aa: CATQTGNSNQPQHF

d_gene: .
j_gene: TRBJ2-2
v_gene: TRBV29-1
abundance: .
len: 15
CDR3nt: TGCAGCGTTCTCCAGGGTAACTGGAAATACGGGGAGCTGTTTTTT
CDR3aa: CSVLQGNWKYGELFF

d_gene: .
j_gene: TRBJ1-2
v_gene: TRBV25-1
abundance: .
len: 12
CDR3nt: TGTGCCAGCAGTGAATATAAGAGTGGCTACACCTTC
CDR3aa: CASSEYKSGYTF

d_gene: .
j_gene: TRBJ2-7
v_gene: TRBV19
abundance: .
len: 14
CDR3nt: TGTGCCAGTAGGATAAGGACGGGGATCTACGAGCAGTACTTC
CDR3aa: CASRIRTGIYEQYF

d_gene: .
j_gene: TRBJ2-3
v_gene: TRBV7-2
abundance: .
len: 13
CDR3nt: TGTGCCAGCAGCTTATTTAGCGCAGATACGCAGTATTTT
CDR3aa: CASSLFSADTQYF

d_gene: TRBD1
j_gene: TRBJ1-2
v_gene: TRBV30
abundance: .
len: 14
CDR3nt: TGTGCCTGGAGTGGGACAGGGAGACTAACTGGCTACACCTTC
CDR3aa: CAWSGTGRLTGYTF

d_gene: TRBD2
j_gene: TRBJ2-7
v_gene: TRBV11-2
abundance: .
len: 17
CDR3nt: TGTGCCAGCAACCCCCAGCGGGGTGGCGGGAATACCTACGAGCAGTACTTC
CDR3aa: CASNPQRGGGNTYEQYF

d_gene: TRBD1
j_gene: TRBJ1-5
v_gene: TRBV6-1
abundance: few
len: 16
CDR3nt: TGTGCCAGCAGTGAAGTGGGACAGGCCGGCAATCAGCCCCAGCATTTT
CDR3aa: CASSEVGQAGNQPQHF

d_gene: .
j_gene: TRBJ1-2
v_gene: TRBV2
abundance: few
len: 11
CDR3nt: TGTGCCAGCAGGATCCTGAGGGACTACACCTTC
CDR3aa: CASRILRDYTF

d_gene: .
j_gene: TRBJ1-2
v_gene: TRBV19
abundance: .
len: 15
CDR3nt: TGTGCCAGTAGTAATTTGCAACGGGTCTCCTATGGCTACACCTTC
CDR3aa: CASSNLQRVSYGYTF

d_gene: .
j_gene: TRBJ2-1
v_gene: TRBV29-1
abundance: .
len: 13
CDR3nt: TGCAGCGTTGTATCAGGATCCCATAATGAGCAGTTCTTC
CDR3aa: CSVVSGSHNEQFF

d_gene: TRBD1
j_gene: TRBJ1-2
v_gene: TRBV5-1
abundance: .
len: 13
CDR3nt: TGCGCCAGCAGTTCGGGACAGGGCTATGGCTACACCTTC
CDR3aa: CASSSGQGYGYTF

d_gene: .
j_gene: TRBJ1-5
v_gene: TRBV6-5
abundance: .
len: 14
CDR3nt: TGTGCCAGCAAACTCAGGGGTGGCAATCAGCCCCAGCATTTT
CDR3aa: CASKLRGGNQPQHF

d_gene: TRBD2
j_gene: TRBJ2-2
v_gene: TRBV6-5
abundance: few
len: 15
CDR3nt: TGTGCCAGCAGTTACGGGAGGGCCTACACCGGGGAGCTGTTTTTT
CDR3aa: CASSYGRAYTGELFF

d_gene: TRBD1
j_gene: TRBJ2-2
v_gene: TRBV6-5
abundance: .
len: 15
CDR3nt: TGTGCCAGCATTTTAACGGGACAGGGGACCGGGGAGCTGTTTTTT
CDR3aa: CASILTGQGTGELFF

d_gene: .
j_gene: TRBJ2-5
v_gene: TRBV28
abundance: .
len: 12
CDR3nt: TGTGCCAGCAGCACAACCCGAATGACCCAGTACTTC
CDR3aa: CASSTTRMTQYF

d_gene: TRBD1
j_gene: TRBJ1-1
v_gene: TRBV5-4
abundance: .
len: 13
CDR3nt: TGTGCCAGCAACAGGGGTTTGGGGACTGAAGCTTTCTTT
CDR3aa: CASNRGLGTEAFF

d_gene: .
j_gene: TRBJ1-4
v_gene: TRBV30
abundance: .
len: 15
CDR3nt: TGTGCCTGGAGCGGACACCGAGCGGGGAATGAAAAACTGTTTTTT
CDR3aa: CAWSGHRAGNEKLFF

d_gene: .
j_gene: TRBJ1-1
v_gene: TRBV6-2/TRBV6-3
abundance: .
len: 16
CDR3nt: TGTGCCAGCAGTTATCTCGGCGGGCAGATGAACACTGAAGCTTTCTTT
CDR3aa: CASSYLGGQMNTEAFF

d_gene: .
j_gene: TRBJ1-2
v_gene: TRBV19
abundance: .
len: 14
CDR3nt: TGTGCCAGTACCGCCCCGGGCAGGGTTTATGGCTACACCTTC
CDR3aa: CASTAPGRVYGYTF

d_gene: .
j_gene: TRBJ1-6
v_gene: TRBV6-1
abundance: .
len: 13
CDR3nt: TGTGCCAGCAGTGAAAGGGGCAGCCGGGCCCTCCACTTT
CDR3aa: CASSERGSRALHF

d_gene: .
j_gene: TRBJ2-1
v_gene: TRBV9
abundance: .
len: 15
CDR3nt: TGTGCCAGCAGCGCGGACGGGAGCTCCTACAATGAGCAGTTCTTC
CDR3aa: CASSADGSSYNEQFF

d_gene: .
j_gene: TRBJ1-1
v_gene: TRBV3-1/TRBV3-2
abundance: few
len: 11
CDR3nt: TGTGCCAGCAGCCAAGACCATAGAGCTTTCTTT
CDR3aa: CASSQDHRAFF

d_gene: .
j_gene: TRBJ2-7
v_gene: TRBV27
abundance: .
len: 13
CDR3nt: TGTGCCAGCAGTTTAATCTACTCCTACGAGCAGTACTTC
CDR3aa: CASSLIYSYEQYF

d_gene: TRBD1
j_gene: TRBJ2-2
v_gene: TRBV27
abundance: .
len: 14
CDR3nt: TGTGCCAGCAGTCGGACAGGGGACACCGGGGAGCTGTTTTTT
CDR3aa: CASSRTGDTGELFF

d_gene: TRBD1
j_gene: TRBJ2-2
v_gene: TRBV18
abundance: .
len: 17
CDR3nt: TGTGCCAGCTCACCACCGCGGGGACAGGGGAACACCGGGGAGCTGTTTTTT
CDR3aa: CASSPPRGQGNTGELFF

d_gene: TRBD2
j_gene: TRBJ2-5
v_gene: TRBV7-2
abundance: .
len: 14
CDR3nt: TGTGCCAGCAGCCCAGGGGGAGGGAGCGGGAGGTGGGACTTC
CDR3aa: CASSPGGGSGRWDF

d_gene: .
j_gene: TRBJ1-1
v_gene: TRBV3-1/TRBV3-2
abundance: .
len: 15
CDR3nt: TGTGCCAGCAGCCAAGGGTACGCCGGGAACACTGAAGCTTTCTTT
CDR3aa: CASSQGYAGNTEAFF

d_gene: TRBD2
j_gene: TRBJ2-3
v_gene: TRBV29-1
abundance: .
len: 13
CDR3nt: TGCAGCGTCCGGGAGGGCCGTGCAGATACGCAGTATTTT
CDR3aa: CSVREGRADTQYF

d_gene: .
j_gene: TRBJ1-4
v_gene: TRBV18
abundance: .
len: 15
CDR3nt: TGTGCCAGCTCTGTGCTCGGCGGGACTAATGAAAAACTGTTTTTT
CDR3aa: CASSVLGGTNEKLFF

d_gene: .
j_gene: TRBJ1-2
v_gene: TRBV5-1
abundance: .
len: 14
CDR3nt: TGCGCCAGCAGCTTGAACAGCTGGGCCTATGGCTACACCTTC
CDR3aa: CASSLNSWAYGYTF

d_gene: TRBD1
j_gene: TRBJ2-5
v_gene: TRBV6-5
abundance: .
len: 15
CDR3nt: TGTGCCAGCGGCCCCGCCACAGGGGGTGTAGAGACCCAGTACTTC
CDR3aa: CASGPATGGVETQYF

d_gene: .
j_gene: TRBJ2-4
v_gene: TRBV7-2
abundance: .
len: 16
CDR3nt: TGTGCCAGCAGCTTAGCACAGCGGCTAGCCAAAAACATTCAGTACTTC
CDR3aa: CASSLAQRLAKNIQYF

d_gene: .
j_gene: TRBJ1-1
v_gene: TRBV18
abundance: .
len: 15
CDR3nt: TGTGCCAGCTCACCAGGGTCGGGGGGAGGCACTGAAGCTTTCTTT
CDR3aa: CASSPGSGGGTEAFF

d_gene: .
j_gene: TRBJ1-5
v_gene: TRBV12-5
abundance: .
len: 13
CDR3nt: TGTGCTAGTGGTTTGCCCCCGGTGCAGCCCCAGCATTTT
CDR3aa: CASGLPPVQPQHF